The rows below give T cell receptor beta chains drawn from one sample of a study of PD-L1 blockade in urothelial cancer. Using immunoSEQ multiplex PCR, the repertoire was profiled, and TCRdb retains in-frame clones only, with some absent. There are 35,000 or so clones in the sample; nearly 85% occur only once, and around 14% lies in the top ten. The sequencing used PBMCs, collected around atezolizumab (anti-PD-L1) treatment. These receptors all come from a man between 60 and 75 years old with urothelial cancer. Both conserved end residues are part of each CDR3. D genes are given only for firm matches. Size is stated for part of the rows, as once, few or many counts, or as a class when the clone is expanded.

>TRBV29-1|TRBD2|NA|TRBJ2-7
TGCAGCGTCAGGACTAGCGGAAGCTCCTACGAGCAGTACTTC
CSVRTSGSSYEQYF
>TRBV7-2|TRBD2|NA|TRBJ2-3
TGTGCCAGCAGCCGTTGGACTAGCGGGCTGGACAGCGCAGATACGCAGTATTTT
CASSRWTSGLDSADTQYF
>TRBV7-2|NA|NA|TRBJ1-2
TGTGCCAGCAGCGGAGGGGTTCCTGGCTACACCTTC
CASSGGVPGYTF
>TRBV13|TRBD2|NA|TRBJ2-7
TGTGCCAGCGTTGGAGCCGTCCGGGGGGTCTACGAGCAGTACTTC
CASVGAVRGVYEQYF
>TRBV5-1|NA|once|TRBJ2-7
TGCGCCAGCAGCCGCCATTTGGGGGGTGATCATCCCTACGAGCAGTACTTC
CASSRHLGGDHPYEQYF
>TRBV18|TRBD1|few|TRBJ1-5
TGTGCCAGCTCACCATTTTCGGGACAGGGGGCAAACAATCAGCCCCAGCATTTT
CASSPFSGQGANNQPQHF
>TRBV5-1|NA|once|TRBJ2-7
TGCGCCAGCAGCTTGGCCGTCTTTTTATACGAGCAGTACTTC
CASSLAVFLYEQYF
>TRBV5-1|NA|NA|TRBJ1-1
TGCGCCAGCACTATAGAAAACGGTGAAGCTTTCTTT
CASTIENGEAFF
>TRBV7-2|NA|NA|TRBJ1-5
TGTGCCAGCAGCCTAGATGTTGTGCGGAGCAATCAGCCCCAGCATTTT
CASSLDVVRSNQPQHF
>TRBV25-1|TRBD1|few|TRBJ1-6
TGTGCCAGCAGAGGCCGAGACAGGGCGAAGCTTAATTCACCCCTCCACTTT
CASRGRDRAKLNSPLHF
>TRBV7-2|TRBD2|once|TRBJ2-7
TGTGCCAGCAGCTTCGGACTAGCGGGGGCCTACGAGCAGTACTTC
CASSFGLAGAYEQYF
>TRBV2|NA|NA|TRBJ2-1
TGTGCCAGCAGCGTAGGACTGAACAATGAGCAGTTCTTC
CASSVGLNNEQFF
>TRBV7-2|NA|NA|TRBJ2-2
TGTGCCAGCAGCTCTCGGGACTTTAACACCGGGGAGCTGTTTTTT
CASSSRDFNTGELFF
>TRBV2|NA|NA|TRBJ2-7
TGTGCCAGCAGATTAGCCAGTCGCCCCTACGAGCAGTACTTC
CASRLASRPYEQYF
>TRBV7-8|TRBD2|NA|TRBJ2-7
TGTGCCAGCAGCTTGACTAGCGGGAGGGCCGAGCAGTACTTC
CASSLTSGRAEQYF
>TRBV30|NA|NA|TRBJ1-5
TGTGCCTGGAGTAATGGGCGATTAGGGCCCCAGCATTTT
CAWSNGRLGPQHF
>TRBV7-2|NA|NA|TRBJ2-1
TGTGCCAGCAGCCTAACGGGGGTGATCAATGAGCAGTTCTTC
CASSLTGVINEQFF
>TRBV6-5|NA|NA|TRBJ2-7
TGTGCCAGCTGGGCAAACGGATTTTACGAGCAGTACTTC
CASWANGFYEQYF
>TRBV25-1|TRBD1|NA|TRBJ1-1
TGTGCCAGCAGTGCGCTAGGACAGGGGGCGACTGAAGCTTTCTTT
CASSALGQGATEAFF
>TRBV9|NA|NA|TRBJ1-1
TGTGCCAGCAGCGTAGAGGGACATGGGAACACTGAAGCTTTCTTT
CASSVEGHGNTEAFF
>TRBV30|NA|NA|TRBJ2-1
TGTGCCTGGCTGCGGCCCACCTACAATGAGCAGTTCTTC
CAWLRPTYNEQFF
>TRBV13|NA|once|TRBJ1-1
TGTGCCAGCAGCCCGCCCCTCGACGCGGGCACTGAAGCTTTCTTT
CASSPPLDAGTEAFF
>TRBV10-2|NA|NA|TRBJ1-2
TGCGCCAGCAGTGAGTCGATTCGCCCAGTCTATGGCTACACCTTC
CASSESIRPVYGYTF
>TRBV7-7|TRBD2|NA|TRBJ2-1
TGTGCTAGCAGCTTAGCGGGAGGGGGCAATGAGCAGTTCTTC
CASSLAGGGNEQFF
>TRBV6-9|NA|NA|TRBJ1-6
TGTGCCAGCACCCCATGGGGCAGGGTGACTAATTCACCCCTCCACTTT
CASTPWGRVTNSPLHF
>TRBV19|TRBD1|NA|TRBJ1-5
TGTGCCAGTACCACACCGGGACAGGGGAATCAGCCCCAGCATTTT
CASTTPGQGNQPQHF
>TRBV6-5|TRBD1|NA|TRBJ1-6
TGTGCCAGCAGGGACAGGGAGAGGCTGAATTCACCCCTCCACTTT
CASRDRERLNSPLHF
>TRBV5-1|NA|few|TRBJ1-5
TGCGCCAGCAGCTCGGAGGGGATCAATCAGCCCCAGCATTTT
CASSSEGINQPQHF
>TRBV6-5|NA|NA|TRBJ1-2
TGTGCCAGCAGAACGGGGGGGCTTGGGTATGGCTACACCTTC
CASRTGGLGYGYTF
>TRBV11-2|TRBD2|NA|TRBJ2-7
TGTGCCAGCAGCTTTACTAGCGGGAGCCACGAGCAGTACTTC
CASSFTSGSHEQYF
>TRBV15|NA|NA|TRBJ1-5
TGTGCCACCAGCAGAGACAGGGGCGGGTACAATCAGCCCCAGCATTTT
CATSRDRGGYNQPQHF
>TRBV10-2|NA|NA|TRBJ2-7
TGCGCCAGCAGTGACGTGGGAGGCCTCTCCTACGAGCAGTACTTC
CASSDVGGLSYEQYF
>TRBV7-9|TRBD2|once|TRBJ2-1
TGTGCCAGCAGCTTAAGCCGGACTAGCGGGAGGGTTTCCTACAATGAGCAGTTCTTC
CASSLSRTSGRVSYNEQFF
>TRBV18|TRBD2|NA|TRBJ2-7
TGTGCCAGCTCACGCCCGGGACTAGCGGCTAGCTCCTACGAGCAGTACTTC
CASSRPGLAASSYEQYF
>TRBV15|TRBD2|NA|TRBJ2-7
TGTGCCACCAGCAGAGATGGGAAACTAGCGGGAGGCTACGAGCAGTACTTC
CATSRDGKLAGGYEQYF
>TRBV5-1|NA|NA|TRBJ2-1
TGCGCCAGCTCCACGGGAGAGTCGGTCAATGAGCAGTTCTTC
CASSTGESVNEQFF
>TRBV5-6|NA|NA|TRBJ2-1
TGTGCCAGCAGCTTAGGTACTGAGCGGCAGTTCTTC
CASSLGTERQFF
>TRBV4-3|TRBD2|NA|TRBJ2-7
TGCGCCAGCAGCCAAGATCAAGGACTAGCGCGCGAGCAGTACTTC
CASSQDQGLAREQYF
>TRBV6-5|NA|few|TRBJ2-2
TGTGCCAGCACCGACGGGGACAAAGACACCGGGGAGCTGTTTTTT
CASTDGDKDTGELFF
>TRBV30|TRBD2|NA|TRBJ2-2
TGTGCCTGGAGAAGGATCGGACTAGCGGGAGCCGGGGAGCTGTTTTTT
CAWRRIGLAGAGELFF
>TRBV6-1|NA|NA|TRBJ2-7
TGTGCCAGCAGTGAAGTCACAGAGCAGTACTTC
CASSEVTEQYF
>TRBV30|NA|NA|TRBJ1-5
TGTGCCTGGAGTGTGGCCCGCAATCAGCCCCAGCATTTT
CAWSVARNQPQHF
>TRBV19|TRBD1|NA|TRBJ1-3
TGTGCCAGTAGTATCAGAGGGGGCCTCTCTGGAAACACCATATATTTT
CASSIRGGLSGNTIYF
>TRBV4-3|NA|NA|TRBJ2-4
TGCGCCAGCAGCCAAGATTTGGCGGGCACCCGGTACTTC
CASSQDLAGTRYF
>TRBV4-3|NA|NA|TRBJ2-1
TGCGCCAGCAGCCAAGATTTATCAGCCGCGGCCTACAATGAGCAGTTCTTC
CASSQDLSAAAYNEQFF
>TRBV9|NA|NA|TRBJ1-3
TGTGCCAGCAGCCGAGACGCGACGGGAATCTCTGGAAACACCATATATTTT
CASSRDATGISGNTIYF
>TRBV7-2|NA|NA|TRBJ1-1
TGTGCCAGCAGCCCGTCACAGCAGAACACTGAAGCTTTCTTT
CASSPSQQNTEAFF
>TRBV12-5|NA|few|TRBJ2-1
TGTGCTAGTGGCCCGGACAGTCACAATGAGCAGTTCTTC
CASGPDSHNEQFF
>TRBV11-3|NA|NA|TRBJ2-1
TGTGCCAGCAGCTTAGGCGGTAGTATTCATGAGCAGTTCTTC
CASSLGGSIHEQFF
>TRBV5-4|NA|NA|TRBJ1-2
TGTGCCAGCAGCGCCGCGGAGGGGAAAGGCTACACCTTC
CASSAAEGKGYTF
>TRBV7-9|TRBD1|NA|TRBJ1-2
TGTGCCAGCAGCTCCGCAAGGACAGGGTTGTACTATGGCTACACCTTC
CASSSARTGLYYGYTF
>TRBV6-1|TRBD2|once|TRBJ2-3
TGTGCCAGCAAGGCAGCGGGAGGGGGCACAGATACGCAGTATTTT
CASKAAGGGTDTQYF
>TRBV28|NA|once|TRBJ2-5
TGTGCCAGCAGTTTACAGGGGCTGGGGACCCAGTACTTC
CASSLQGLGTQYF
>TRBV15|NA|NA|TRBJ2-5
TGTGCCACCAGCAGGGACCTGGGGAGAGGCGAGACCCAGTACTTC
CATSRDLGRGETQYF
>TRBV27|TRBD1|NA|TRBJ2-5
TGTGCCAGCAGTTTCCGACAGGGACGGTCGGAGACCCAGTACTTC
CASSFRQGRSETQYF
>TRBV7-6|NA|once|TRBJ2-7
TGTGCCAGCAGCCCCACCCCGGAAGGGGGATCCTACGAGCAGTACTTC
CASSPTPEGGSYEQYF
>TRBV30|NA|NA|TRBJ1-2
TGTGCCTGGCAGGTTCCTTTGACCTATGGCTACACCTTC
CAWQVPLTYGYTF
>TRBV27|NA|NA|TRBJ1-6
TGTGCCAGCAGTTTGGGGGGGCTGGGAGGGGGTGGAAATTCACCCCTCCACTTT
CASSLGGLGGGGNSPLHF
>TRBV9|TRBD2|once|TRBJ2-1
TGTGCCAGCAGCGTTAGCGGGAGGGGCTCCTACAATGAGCAGTTCTTC
CASSVSGRGSYNEQFF